Below, 5 T cell receptor beta chains from the same sample are listed, as sequenced in a study of blood T cell repertoires in COVID-19. Method: immunoSEQ multiplex PCR; TCRdb's copy keeps in-frame clones and lacks some. The repertoire includes 150,000 or so clones, over 75% of them detected once, and around 15% sits in the top ten. Sequenced material: peripheral blood. These receptors were taken from a man younger than 35 with COVID-19, enrolled during active disease.

The gene calls are TRBV18 and TRBJ2-2; D not certain. Germline V CDR1 and CDR2: KGHSH, LQKENI. This CDR3 spans 13 amino acids. V lost 5 bases and J 3 bases, leaving 7 bases between the germline ends. The CDR3 here is CASSSSYTGELFF. CDR3 in DNA: TGTGCCAGCTCATCGTCGTACACCGGGGAGCTGTTTTTT.

The rearrangement links TRBV6-2 or TRBV6-3 to TRBJ1-5; 10 bases match TRBD1. Germline V gives CDR1 MNHEY, CDR2 SVGEGT. The CDR3 extends over 16 amino acids. V lost 6 bases and J lost 2; bases outside the gene matches: 7. The CDR3 protein is CASSPLGQGGNQPQHF. CDR3 coding DNA: TGTGCCAGCAGCCCTCTCGGACAGGGGGGCAATCAGCCCCAGCATTTT.

The chain couples TRBV12-3 or TRBV12-4 to TRBJ2-7; tentatively, D is TRBD2 (6 bases). V was pared by 5 bases and J by 3 bases, with 8 bases between. The CDR3 loop spans 12 amino acids. The CDR3 nucleotides are TGTGCCAGCAGTCCCGGGAGCTACGAGCAGTACTTC. Translated, it gives CASSPGSYEQYF.

This sequence joins TRBV2 and TRBJ2-4; D is perhaps TRBD1 (7 bases). Trimming removed 11 bases at V and 5 bases at J, with 25 bases between. Germline CDR1 is SNHLY and CDR2 is FYNNEI. The length of the CDR3 is 16 residues. CDR3 protein: CAASSGGGRDENIQYF. The CDR3 DNA sequence: TGTGCCGCCAGCAGTGGAGGGGGCCGGGACGAAAACATTCAGTACTTC.

V usage is TRBV28 and J usage is TRBJ1-2; 7 positions agree with TRBD1. Trimming took 6 bases from V and 8 from J; bases not matched to a gene: 9. The CDR3 has 13 amino acids. Germline V gene data show CDR1 as MDHEN and CDR2 as SYDVKM. The CDR3 loop is CASSERQGRGYTF. In DNA, the CDR3 is TGTGCCAGCAGCGAGAGACAGGGAAGAGGCTACACCTTC.